What follows describes a single TCR beta chain. In germline, CDR1 is SQVTM, CDR2 ANQGSEA. The V end was cut by 5 bases, the J end by 5 bases, with 16 bases between. There are 14 residues in the CDR3. This sample stems from a study of CD8 T cells in ankylosing spondylitis. From the 5' RACE reads, TCRdb called clonotypes with MiXCR, one entry per CDR3 protein. The table has 200,000 or so distinct CDR3 sequences, 15% to 20% seen once; the top ten hold around 4.7%. The clonotype was recovered from a male donor under 35 with ankylosing spondylitis or in good health (not recorded which). Sequencing was carried out using blood, either unsorted or a sorted T cell fraction (not recorded which). This rearrangement joins TRBV29-1 to TRBJ1-5; tentatively, D is TRBD1 (5 bases). DNA for the CDR3: TGCAGCGTTAGGGGTGGAAGGGGAGATCAGCCCCAGCATTTT. Amino acids: CSVRGGRGDQPQHF.